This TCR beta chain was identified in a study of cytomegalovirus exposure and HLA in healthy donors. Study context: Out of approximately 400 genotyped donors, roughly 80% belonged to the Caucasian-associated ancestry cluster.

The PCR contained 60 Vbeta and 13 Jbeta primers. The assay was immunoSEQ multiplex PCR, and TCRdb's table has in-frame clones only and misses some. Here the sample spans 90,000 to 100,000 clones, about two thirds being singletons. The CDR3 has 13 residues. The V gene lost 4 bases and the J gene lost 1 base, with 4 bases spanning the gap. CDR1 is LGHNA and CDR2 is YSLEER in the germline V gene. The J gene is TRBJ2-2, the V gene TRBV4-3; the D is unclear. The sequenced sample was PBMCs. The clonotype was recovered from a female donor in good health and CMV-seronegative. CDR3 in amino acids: CASSRQNTGELFF. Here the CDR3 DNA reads TGCGCCAGCAGCCGACAGAACACCGGGGAGCTGTTTTTT.